A selection of T cell receptor beta chains follows, all from one sample in a study of blood T cells in healthy people across ages. Each CDR3 protein is one row after TCRdb ran MiXCR on the 5' RACE reads. The data hold fewer than 800,000 distinct CDR3 sequences, with 25% observed a single time. The data were also submitted as part of a second study, on T cells of mothers and their children.

The specimen sequenced was blood. These receptors originate from a boy younger than 18 in good health. Each CDR3 is given with its conserved first and last residue. The D gene is left open where the match is weak. Clone size is not always given. Where it is, it says once, few, many or a class for expanded clones.

abundance	d_gene	v_gene	j_gene	CDR3nt	CDR3aa
-	-	TRBV29-1	TRBJ2-1	TGCAGCGTCGCTCGCGGGGTGAATGAGCAGTTCTTC	CSVARGVNEQFF
few	-	TRBV14	TRBJ2-1	TGTGCCAGCAGCCAAGTGTCGGCCTACAATGAGCAGTTCTTC	CASSQVSAYNEQFF
-	TRBD1	TRBV9	TRBJ1-2	TGTGCCAGCAGCGTAGAGGCAGGGGGCTGGTATGGCTACACCTTC	CASSVEAGGWYGYTF
-	-	TRBV5-5	TRBJ2-2	TGTGCCAGCAGGGAAAACGGGTTCGCGAACACCGGGGAGCTGTTTTTT	CASRENGFANTGELFF
-	-	TRBV20-1	TRBJ2-7	TGCAGTGCCCCGGGACGGGGCTACGAGCAGTACTTC	CSAPGRGYEQYF
-	TRBD1	TRBV9	TRBJ1-1	TGTGCCAGCAGCGGGACAGGGGGCCCGGACACTGAAGCTTTCTTT	CASSGTGGPDTEAFF
-	TRBD2	TRBV9	TRBJ2-4	TGTGCCAGCAGCGTAGGTAACGGGGGAGGGGACATTCAGTACTTC	CASSVGNGGGDIQYF
-	-	TRBV28	TRBJ2-2	TGTGCCAGCAGTTTTAGGTTGATCGGGAACACCGGGGAGCTGTTTTTT	CASSFRLIGNTGELFF
-	TRBD2	TRBV29-1	TRBJ2-5	TGCAGCGTAACTATCGGGGGGGAAGAGACCCAGTACTTC	CSVTIGGEETQYF
-	-	TRBV6-5	TRBJ1-5	TGCGCCAGCAGTTACTCGAACAGGGCGGATCAGCCCCAGCATTTT	CASSYSNRADQPQHF
-	TRBD1	TRBV5-1	TRBJ2-2	TGCGCCAGCAGCCGAATACCGGGACAGGGGACCGGCGGGGAGCTGTTTTTT	CASSRIPGQGTGGELFF
many	TRBD1	TRBV28	TRBJ1-1	TGTGCCAGCAGTTTGACAGGGGAGAACACTGAAGCTTTCTTT	CASSLTGENTEAFF
-	-	TRBV29-1	TRBJ2-7	TGCAGCGTTGTGTTGTGGGAGAGGCCCTACGAGCAGTACTTC	CSVVLWERPYEQYF
few	TRBD2	TRBV20-1	TRBJ2-5	TGCAGTGCCATAGCGGGCTCCTGGGAGCAGTACTTC	CSAIAGSWEQYF
many	TRBD2	TRBV20-1	TRBJ2-1	TGCAGTGCTAGAGACCTGACTAGCGGGAGAATGGATGAGCAGTTCTTC	CSARDLTSGRMDEQFF
-	-	TRBV11-2	TRBJ2-3	TGTGCCAGCTCCTTGGCGCTGGAGCCAGATACGCAGTATTTT	CASSLALEPDTQYF
few	-	TRBV29-1	TRBJ2-5	TGCAGCGTTGGGGAAAAGATGACTTACCAAGAGACCCAGTACTTC	CSVGEKMTYQETQYF
-	-	TRBV20-1	TRBJ2-3	TGCAGTGTTCGCGGGAACCGAGATACGCAGTATTTT	CSVRGNRDTQYF
-	TRBD1	TRBV7-2	TRBJ1-5	TGTGCCAGCAGCTCTACAGGGGGTCAGCCCCAGCATTTT	CASSSTGGQPQHF
few	-	TRBV29-1	TRBJ2-7	TGCAGCGTTCGCGGGACAGACAACTACGAGCAGTACTTC	CSVRGTDNYEQYF
-	TRBD1	TRBV28	TRBJ1-5	TGTGCCAGCAGTTCCCAGACAGGGCTGAGGAGCAATCAGCCCCAGCATTTT	CASSSQTGLRSNQPQHF
few	-	TRBV7-2	TRBJ2-1	TGTGCCAGCAGCTCACCCGGGCCGTCTGCGGGTGAGCAGTTCTTC	CASSSPGPSAGEQFF
-	TRBD2	TRBV2	TRBJ2-3	TGTGCCAGCAGTGAAAAGCGGGGGCTCACAGATACGCAGTATTTT	CASSEKRGLTDTQYF
-	TRBD2	TRBV7-9	TRBJ2-2	TGTGCCAGCAGCGAGCTAGCGGACCGGAACACCGGGGAGCTGTTTTTT	CASSELADRNTGELFF
few	-	TRBV27	TRBJ2-7	TGTGCCAGCAGTTCCGGGGAGGCCTACGAGCAGTACTTC	CASSSGEAYEQYF
few	-	TRBV20-1	TRBJ2-1	TGCAGTGCTAGAGCAACAATTGGGGAGCAGTTCTTC	CSARATIGEQFF
-	TRBD1	TRBV5-4	TRBJ2-7	TGTGCCATCGGGACAGGGGGCTACGAGCAGTACTTC	CAIGTGGYEQYF
-	TRBD2	TRBV6-1	TRBJ2-5	TGTGCCAGCAGGGCCCCGGGGGGTCAAGAGACCCAGTACTTC	CASRAPGGQETQYF
few	TRBD2	TRBV15	TRBJ2-1	TGTGCCACCAGCGACGTATGGGAGGGAAATTACAATGAGCAGTTCTTC	CATSDVWEGNYNEQFF
few	-	TRBV18	TRBJ2-7	TGTGCCAGCTCACCACCGGTGAGAGGCCGTACGGACGAGCAGTACTTC	CASSPPVRGRTDEQYF
-	-	TRBV2	TRBJ2-5	TGCGCCAGCAGTGGGGGCCAAGAGACCCAGTACTTC	CASSGGQETQYF
few	-	TRBV11-2	TRBJ2-3	TGTGCCAGCAGCTTAGAAATTGGAGGGGACACAGATACGCAGTATTTT	CASSLEIGGDTDTQYF
few	TRBD2	TRBV20-1	TRBJ2-7	TGCAGTGCTCGGGGACCGGGACTAGTCGGTTACGAGCAGTACTTC	CSARGPGLVGYEQYF
-	-	TRBV15	TRBJ2-5	TGTGCCACCAGCAGAGATCGGGCATCGGTTGGAGAGACCCAGTACTTC	CATSRDRASVGETQYF
few	TRBD2	TRBV7-9	TRBJ2-1	TGTGCCAGCAGCCCTTGGACTAGCGAAGACAATGAGCAGTTCTTC	CASSPWTSEDNEQFF
-	-	TRBV4-3	TRBJ1-2	TGCGCCAGCAGCCAAGAATCACGCTTTATTGGCTACACCTTC	CASSQESRFIGYTF
-	TRBD1	TRBV4-3	TRBJ2-2	TGCGCCAGCAGCCAGGACAGGGGGAACACCGGGGAGCTGTTTTTT	CASSQDRGNTGELFF
few	-	TRBV12-3/TRBV12-4	TRBJ2-7	TGTGCCAGCAGTTCCGCCCAGCTGGGGGATCTCAACGAGCAGTACTTC	CASSSAQLGDLNEQYF
-	-	TRBV20-1	TRBJ2-5	TGCAGCGGTATTGTCGGTACCGAGACCCAGTACTTC	CSGIVGTETQYF
-	-	TRBV25-1	TRBJ1-1	TGTGCCAGCAGTGAGGCTGCACAAGCGGGGAACACTGAAGCTTTCTTT	CASSEAAQAGNTEAFF
few	TRBD2	TRBV4-2	TRBJ2-5	TGTGCCAGCAGCCAGGACGAAGGTAGCGGGAGGGCCCGCGGGAAGGAGACCCAGTACTTC	CASSQDEGSGRARGKETQYF
-	-	TRBV12-3/TRBV12-4	TRBJ2-5	TGTGCCAGCAGCCGGGGTCAGAGTTGGGAGACCCAGTACTTC	CASSRGQSWETQYF
few	TRBD2	TRBV20-1	TRBJ2-1	TGCAGTGCTAGGGAGGCGGGGGGGCCTGATGAGCAGTTCTTC	CSAREAGGPDEQFF
few	-	TRBV7-9	TRBJ1-3	TGTGCTAGCAGCCCAGACTGGGCTGGAAACACCATATATTTT	CASSPDWAGNTIYF
-	-	TRBV12-5	TRBJ1-3	TGTGCTAGTGCTACAAGGGGCTCCGGAAACACCATATATTTT	CASATRGSGNTIYF
few	-	TRBV20-1	TRBJ2-5	TGCAGTGCTCTCATATTCCAAGAGACCCAGTACTTC	CSALIFQETQYF
-	-	TRBV20-1	TRBJ1-1	TGCAGTGCTAGAGATACCAGGGGAAGGACTGAAGCTTTCTTT	CSARDTRGRTEAFF
few	-	TRBV9	TRBJ2-6	TGTGCCAGCAGCGTGTTAGGGGGAGCCCCTGGGGCCAACGTCCTGACTTTC	CASSVLGGAPGANVLTF